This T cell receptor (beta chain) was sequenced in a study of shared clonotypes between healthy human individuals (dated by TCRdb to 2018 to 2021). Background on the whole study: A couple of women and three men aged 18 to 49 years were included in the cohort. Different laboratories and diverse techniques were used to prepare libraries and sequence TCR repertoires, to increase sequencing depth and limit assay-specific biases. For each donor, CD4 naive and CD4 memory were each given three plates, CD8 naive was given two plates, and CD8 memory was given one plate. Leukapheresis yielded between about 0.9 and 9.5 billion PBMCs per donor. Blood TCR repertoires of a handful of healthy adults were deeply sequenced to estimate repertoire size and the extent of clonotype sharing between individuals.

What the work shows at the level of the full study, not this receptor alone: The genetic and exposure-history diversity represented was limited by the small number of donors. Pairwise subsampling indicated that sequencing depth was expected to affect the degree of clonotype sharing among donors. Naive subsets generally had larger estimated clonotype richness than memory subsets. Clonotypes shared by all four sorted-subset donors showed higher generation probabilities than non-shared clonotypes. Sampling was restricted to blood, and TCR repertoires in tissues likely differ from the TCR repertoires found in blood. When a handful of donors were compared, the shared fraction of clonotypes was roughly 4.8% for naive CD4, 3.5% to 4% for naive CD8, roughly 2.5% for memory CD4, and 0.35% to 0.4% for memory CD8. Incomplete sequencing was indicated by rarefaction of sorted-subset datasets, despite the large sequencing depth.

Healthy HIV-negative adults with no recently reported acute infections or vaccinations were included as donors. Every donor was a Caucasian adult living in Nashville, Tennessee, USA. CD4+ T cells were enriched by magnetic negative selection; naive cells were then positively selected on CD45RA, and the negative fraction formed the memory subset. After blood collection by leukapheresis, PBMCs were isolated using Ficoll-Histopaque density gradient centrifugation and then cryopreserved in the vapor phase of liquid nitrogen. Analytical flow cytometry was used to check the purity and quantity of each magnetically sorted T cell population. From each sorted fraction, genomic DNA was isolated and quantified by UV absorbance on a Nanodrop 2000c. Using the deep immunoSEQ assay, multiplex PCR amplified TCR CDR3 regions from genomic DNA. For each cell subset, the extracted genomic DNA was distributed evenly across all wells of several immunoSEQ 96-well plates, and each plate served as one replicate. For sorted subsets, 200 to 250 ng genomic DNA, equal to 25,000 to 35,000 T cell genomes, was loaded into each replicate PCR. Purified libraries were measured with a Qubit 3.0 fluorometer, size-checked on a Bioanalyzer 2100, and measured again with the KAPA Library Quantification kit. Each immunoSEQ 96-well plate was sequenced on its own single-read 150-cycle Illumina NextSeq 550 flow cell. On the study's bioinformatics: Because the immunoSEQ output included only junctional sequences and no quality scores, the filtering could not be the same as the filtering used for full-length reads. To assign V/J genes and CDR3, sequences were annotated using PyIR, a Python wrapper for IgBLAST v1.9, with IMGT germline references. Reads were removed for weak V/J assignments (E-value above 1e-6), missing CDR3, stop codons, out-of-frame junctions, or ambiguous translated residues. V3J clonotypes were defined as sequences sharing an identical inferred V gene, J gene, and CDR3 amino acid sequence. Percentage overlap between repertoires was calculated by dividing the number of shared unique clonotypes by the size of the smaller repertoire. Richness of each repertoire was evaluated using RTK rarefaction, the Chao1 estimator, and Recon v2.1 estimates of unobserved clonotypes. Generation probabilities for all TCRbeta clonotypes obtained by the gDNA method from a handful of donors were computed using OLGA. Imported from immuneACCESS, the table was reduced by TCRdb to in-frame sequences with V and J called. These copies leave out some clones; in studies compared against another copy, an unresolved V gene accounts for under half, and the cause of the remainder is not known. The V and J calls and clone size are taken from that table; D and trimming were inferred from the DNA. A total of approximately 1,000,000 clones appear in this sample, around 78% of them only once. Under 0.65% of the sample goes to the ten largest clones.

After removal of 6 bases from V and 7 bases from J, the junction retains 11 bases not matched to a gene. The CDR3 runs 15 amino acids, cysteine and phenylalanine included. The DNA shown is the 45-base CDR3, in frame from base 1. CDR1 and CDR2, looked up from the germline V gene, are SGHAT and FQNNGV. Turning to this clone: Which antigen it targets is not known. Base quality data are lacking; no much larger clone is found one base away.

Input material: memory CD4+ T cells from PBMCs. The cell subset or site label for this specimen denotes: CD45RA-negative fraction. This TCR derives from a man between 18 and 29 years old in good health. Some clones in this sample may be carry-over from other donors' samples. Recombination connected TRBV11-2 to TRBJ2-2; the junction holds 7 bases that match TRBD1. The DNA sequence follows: TGTGCCAGCAGGATACCGGGACAGACCAACGGGGAGCTGTTTTTT. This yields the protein CASRIPGQTNGELFF.